Below, 15 T cell receptor beta chains from the same sample are listed, as sequenced in a study of T cell responses to AZD1222 COVID-19 vaccine. TCRdb's copy holds only in-frame clones and misses some; the assay was immunoSEQ multiplex PCR. The data show roughly 170,000 clones, about 85% seen once. The sample was peripheral blood, taken on day 0 of AZD1222 vaccination. All receptors come from an adult in good health.

The chain links TRBV11-3 to TRBJ1-2, with TRBD1 matching 9 bases. This CDR3 region has 15 residues. Germline V gene lookup returns CDR1 SGHNT and CDR2 YENEEA. The V gene end was trimmed by 9 bases and the J gene end by 0 bases; junction bases not matched to a gene: 8. CDR3 amino acids: CARRDRDFSNYGYTF. DNA of the CDR3: TGTGCCAGGAGGGACAGGGACTTCTCTAACTATGGCTACACCTTC.

The V gene is TRBV7-2, the J gene TRBJ1-1; D gene ambiguous. CDR1 is SGHTA and CDR2 is FQGNSA in the germline V gene. V was pared by 2 bases and J by 2 bases, with 9 bases between. CDR3 length equals 14 residues. The CDR3 protein is CASSLRRRNTEAFF. CDR3 in DNA: TGTGCCAGCAGCTTAAGGAGGAGAAACACTGAAGCTTTCTTT.

This chain uses TRBV19 with TRBJ1-2; TRBD1 might be the D (5 bases). V was trimmed by 5 bases and J by 3 bases, leaving 25 bases between them. The CDR3 is 18 amino acids. Germline V CDR1 and CDR2: LNHDA, SQIVND (reference sequence). CDR3 loop: CASSPSDGRGLGDYGYTF. The CDR3 region has the DNA TGTGCCAGTAGTCCTTCTGATGGTAGGGGACTTGGAGACTATGGCTACACCTTC.

The chain has TRBV29-1 and TRBJ2-7, with D unresolved. Trimming removed 5 bases at V and 0 bases at J, with 8 bases between. CDR3 length: 12 amino acids. Per germline, CDR1 SQVTM and CDR2 ANQGSEA. CDR3 nucleotide sequence: TGCAGCGTTCAGGCGGACTCCTACGAGCAGTACTTC. Its translation is CSVQADSYEQYF.

The CDR3 nucleotides read TGTGCCAGCTCACTTCCAGGGGGCAACAATCAGCCCCAGCATTTT. Translated, it gives CASSLPGGNNQPQHF. This rearrangement joins TRBV18 to TRBJ1-5; 8 bases agree with TRBD1. The V gene's germline CDR1 is KGHSH and CDR2 LQKENI. The CDR3 totals 15 residues. V lost 4 bases and J lost 3; bases outside the gene matches: 5.

The V and J genes are TRBV2 and TRBJ2-1, with 8 positions matching TRBD2. This CDR3 spans 15 amino acids. Trimming took 7 bases from V and 2 from J; bases not matched to a gene: 7. In germline, CDR1 is SNHLY, CDR2 FYNNEI. CDR3 region: CASKEETSAYNEQFF. The CDR3 DNA is TGTGCCAGCAAAGAGGAGACTAGCGCCTACAATGAGCAGTTCTTC. The full variable domain, its missing parts supplied by reference TRBV2 and TRBJ2-1, is EPEVTQTPSHQVTQMGQEVILRCVPISNHLYFYWYRQILGQKVEFLVSFYNNEISEKSEIFDDQFSVERPDGSNFTLKIRSTKLEDSAMYFCASKEETSAYNEQFFGPGTRLTVL.

This chain links TRBV21-1 with TRBJ2-2; the table's D gene call, TRBD1, was not cross checked with the DNA. TRBV21-1 is listed as a pseudogene. The CDR3 is 16 residues long. The CDR3 DNA reads TGTGCCAGCAGCATACTACAGGGGCGGGTCACCGGGGAGCTGTTTTTT. Residues: CASSILQGRVTGELFF.

The rearrangement links TRBV30 to TRBJ2-7; D call uncertain. The germline gives CDR1 GTSNPN, CDR2 SVGIG (reference sequence). V was trimmed by 0 bases and J by 0 bases, leaving 9 bases between them. This CDR3 has 14 residues. The DNA of the CDR3 is TGTGCCTGGAGTGTTGACGGCCTCTCCTACGAGCAGTACTTC. Its translation is CAWSVDGLSYEQYF.

The rearrangement links TRBV4-2 to TRBJ2-1; unclear D gene. Trimming cost V 3 bases and J 3 bases, with 12 bases left between them. The CDR3 is 15 amino acids. Germline lookup yields CDR1 LGHNA and CDR2 YNFKEQ. CDR3 protein: CASSQDLNNYNEQFF. CDR3 in DNA: TGTGCCAGCAGCCAGGACCTGAACAACTACAATGAGCAGTTCTTC.

The CDR3 nucleotides are TGTGCCAGCTCACTAGCGGGAGGCCCCTACGAGCAGTACTTC. It specifies CASSLAGGPYEQYF. The J gene is TRBJ2-7, the V gene TRBV18, with 10 positions matching TRBD2. The germline gives CDR1 KGHSH, CDR2 LQKENI. With 4 bases clipped from V and 2 bases from J, the junction kept 2 bases outside the gene matches. The CDR3 sequence is 14 residues long.

The chain employs TRBV30 and TRBJ1-1, with D unresolved. Trimming stripped 4 bases from V and 5 bases from J, with 8 bases between. Germline loops: CDR1 GTSNPN, CDR2 SVGIG (reference sequence). The CDR3 sequence is 11 residues long. The CDR3 DNA reads TGTGCCTGGATGCGGAGGACTGAAGCTTTCTTT. It codes for CAWMRRTEAFF.

The V gene is TRBV6-5, the J gene TRBJ1-2, with 8 bases lining up with TRBD1. This CDR3 has 15 residues. J was trimmed by 4 bases and V by 4 bases; bases with no gene match: 8. CDR1 and CDR2 (germline): MNHEY, SVGAGI. CDR3 region: CASSFGQGYRYGYTF. CDR3 DNA sequence: TGTGCCAGCAGTTTCGGACAGGGTTACCGCTATGGCTACACCTTC.

The chain combines TRBV14 with TRBJ1-2, with D unclear. V was cut by 1 base and J by 1 base, with 4 bases left in between. Germline CDR1 and CDR2: SGHDN and FVKESK. The CDR3 totals 13 residues. The DNA for the CDR3 is TGTGCCAGCAGCCAAGCGGGTAACTATGGCTACACCTTC. It encodes CASSQAGNYGYTF.

The chain uses TRBV19 and TRBJ2-2; a weak D match, TRBD1 (5 bases). Trimming stripped 6 bases from V and 6 bases from J, with 11 bases between. CDR1 LNHDA and CDR2 SQIVND come from the germline V gene (reference sequence). This CDR3 has 13 amino acids. CDR3 region: CASRLGVSGELFF. The CDR3 DNA reads TGTGCCAGTAGGTTAGGGGTCTCCGGGGAGCTGTTTTTT.

The CDR3: CATSDRGGSQPQHF. CDR3 bases: TGTGCCACCAGTGACAGGGGAGGATCTCAGCCCCAGCATTTT. The V and J genes are TRBV24-1 and TRBJ1-5; possible D gene TRBD1, 6 bases. CDR3 length: 14 residues. V gave up 4 bases and J gave up 6 bases, with 12 bases separating them. CDR1 is KGHDR and CDR2 is SFDVKD in the germline V gene.